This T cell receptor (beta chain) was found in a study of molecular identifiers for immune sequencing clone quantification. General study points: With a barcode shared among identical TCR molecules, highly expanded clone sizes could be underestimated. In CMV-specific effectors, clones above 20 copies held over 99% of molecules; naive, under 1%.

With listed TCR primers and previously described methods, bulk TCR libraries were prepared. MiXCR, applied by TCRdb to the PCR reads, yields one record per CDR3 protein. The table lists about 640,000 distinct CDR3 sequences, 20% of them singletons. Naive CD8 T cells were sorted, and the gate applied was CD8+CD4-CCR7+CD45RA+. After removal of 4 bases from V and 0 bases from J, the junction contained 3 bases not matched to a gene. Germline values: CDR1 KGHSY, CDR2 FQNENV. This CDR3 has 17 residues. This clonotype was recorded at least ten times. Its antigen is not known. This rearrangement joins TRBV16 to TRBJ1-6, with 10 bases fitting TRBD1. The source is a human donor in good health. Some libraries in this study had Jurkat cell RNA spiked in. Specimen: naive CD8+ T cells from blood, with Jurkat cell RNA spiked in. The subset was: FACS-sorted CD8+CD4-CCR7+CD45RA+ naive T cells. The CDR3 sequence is CASSRTGGYSYNSPLHF. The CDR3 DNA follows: TGTGCCAGCAGCCGGACAGGGGGATACTCCTATAATTCACCCCTCCACTTT.